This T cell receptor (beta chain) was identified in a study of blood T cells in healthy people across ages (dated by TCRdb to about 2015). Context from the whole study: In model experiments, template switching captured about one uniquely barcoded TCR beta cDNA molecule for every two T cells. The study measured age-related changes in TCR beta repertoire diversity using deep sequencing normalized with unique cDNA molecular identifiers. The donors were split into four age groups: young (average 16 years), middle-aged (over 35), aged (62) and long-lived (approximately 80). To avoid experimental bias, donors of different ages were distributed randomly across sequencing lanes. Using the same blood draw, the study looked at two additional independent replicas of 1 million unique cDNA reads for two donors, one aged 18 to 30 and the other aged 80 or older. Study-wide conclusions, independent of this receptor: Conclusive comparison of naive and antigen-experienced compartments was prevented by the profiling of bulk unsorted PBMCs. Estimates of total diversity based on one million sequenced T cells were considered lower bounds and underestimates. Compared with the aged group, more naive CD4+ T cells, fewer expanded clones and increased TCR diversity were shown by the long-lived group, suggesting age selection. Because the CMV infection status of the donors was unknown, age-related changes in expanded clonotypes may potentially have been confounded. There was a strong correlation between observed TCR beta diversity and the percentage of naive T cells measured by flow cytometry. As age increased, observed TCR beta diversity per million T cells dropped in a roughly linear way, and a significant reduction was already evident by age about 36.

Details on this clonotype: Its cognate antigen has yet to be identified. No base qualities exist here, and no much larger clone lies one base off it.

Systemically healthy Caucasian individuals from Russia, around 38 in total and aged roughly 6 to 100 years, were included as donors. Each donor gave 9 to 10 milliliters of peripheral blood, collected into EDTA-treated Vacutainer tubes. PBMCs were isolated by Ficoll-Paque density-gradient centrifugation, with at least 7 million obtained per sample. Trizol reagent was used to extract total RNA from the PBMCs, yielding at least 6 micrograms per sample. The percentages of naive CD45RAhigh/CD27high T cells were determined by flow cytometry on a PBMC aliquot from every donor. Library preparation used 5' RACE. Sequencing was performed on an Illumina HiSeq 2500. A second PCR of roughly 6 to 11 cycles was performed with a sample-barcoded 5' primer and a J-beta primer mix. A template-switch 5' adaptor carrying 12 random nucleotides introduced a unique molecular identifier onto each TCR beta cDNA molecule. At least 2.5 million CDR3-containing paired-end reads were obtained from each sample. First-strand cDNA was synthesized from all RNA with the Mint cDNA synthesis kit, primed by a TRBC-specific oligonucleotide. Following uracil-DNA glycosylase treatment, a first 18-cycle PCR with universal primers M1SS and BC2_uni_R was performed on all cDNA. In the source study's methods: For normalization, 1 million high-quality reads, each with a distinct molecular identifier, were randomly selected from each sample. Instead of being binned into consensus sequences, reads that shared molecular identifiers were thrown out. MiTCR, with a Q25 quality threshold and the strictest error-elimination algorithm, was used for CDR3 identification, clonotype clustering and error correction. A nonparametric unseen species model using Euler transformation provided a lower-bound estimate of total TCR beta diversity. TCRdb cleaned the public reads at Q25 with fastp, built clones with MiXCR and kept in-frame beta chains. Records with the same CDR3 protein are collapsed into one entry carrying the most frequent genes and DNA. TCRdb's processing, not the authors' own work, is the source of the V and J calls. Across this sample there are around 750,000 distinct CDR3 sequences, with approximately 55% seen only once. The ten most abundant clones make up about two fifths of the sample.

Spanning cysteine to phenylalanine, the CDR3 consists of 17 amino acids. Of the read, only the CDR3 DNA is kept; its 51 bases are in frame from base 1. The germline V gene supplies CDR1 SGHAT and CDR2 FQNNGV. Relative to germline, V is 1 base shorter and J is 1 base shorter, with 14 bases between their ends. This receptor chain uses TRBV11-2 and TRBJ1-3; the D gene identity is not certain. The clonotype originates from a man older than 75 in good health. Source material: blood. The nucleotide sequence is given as TGTGCCAGCAGCTTAGTAGGGTCCTTGGGGTCTGGAAACACCATATATTTT. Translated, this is CASSLVGSLGSGNTIYF.